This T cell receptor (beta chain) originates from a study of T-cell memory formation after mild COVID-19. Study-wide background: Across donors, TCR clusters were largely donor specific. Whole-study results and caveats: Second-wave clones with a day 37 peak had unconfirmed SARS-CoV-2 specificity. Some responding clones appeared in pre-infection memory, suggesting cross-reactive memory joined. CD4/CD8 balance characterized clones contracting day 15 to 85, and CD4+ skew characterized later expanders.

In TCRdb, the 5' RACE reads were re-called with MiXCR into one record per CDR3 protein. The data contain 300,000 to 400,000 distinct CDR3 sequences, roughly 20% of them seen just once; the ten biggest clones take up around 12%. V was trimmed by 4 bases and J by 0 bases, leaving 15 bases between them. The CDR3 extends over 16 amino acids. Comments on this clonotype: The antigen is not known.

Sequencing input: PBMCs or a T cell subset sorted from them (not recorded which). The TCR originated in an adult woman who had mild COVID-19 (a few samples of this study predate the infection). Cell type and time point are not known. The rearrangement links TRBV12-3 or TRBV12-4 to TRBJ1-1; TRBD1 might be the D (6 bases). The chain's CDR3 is CASSSIIQGLNTEAFF. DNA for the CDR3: TGTGCCAGCAGTTCAATCATCCAGGGGCTGAACACTGAAGCTTTCTTT.